What follows are 30 T cell receptor beta chains derived from one specimen sequenced in a study of T cell responses to AZD1222 COVID-19 vaccine. Profiling relied on immunoSEQ multiplex PCR, and the TCRdb table lists in-frame clones only, not all of them. In the table there are about 150,000 clones, approximately 86% of which are singletons. Here the sequenced sample was peripheral blood, taken after recovery from COVID-19. These receptors were obtained from an adult who had recovered from COVID-19.

V and J are TRBV19 and TRBJ1-1; D remains ambiguous. V lost 3 bases to trimming and J lost 1 base, with 12 bases between them. CDR1 and CDR2 (germline): LNHDA, SQIVND (reference sequence). The CDR3 is 15 amino acids. The CDR3 coding sequence is TGTGCCAGTAGTATTATTGGGTCGGGGAACACTGAAGCTTTCTTT. The encoded protein is CASSIIGSGNTEAFF.

The gene calls are TRBV6-5 and TRBJ2-7; TRBD1 agrees at 9 bases. CDR1 MNHEY and CDR2 SVGAGI come from the germline V gene. This CDR3 comprises 14 residues. V gave up 5 bases and J gave up 5 bases; unmatched junction bases: 7. The CDR3 coding sequence is TGTGCCAGCAGTACCAGGGACAGGGTTGACGAGCAGTACTTC. Translated: CASSTRDRVDEQYF.

V usage is TRBV10-2 and J usage is TRBJ1-1; D is perhaps TRBD1 (6 bases). The CDR3 runs 14 residues. Germline CDR1 is WSHSY and CDR2 is SAAADI. The V gene lost 10 bases and the J gene lost 6 bases, with 21 bases spanning the gap. DNA for the CDR3: TGCGCCACCCGCGGGGGACACCTCGAGCCTGAAGCTTTCTTT. Its protein product is CATRGGHLEPEAFF.

This chain uses TRBV7-9 with TRBJ1-5; D not resolved. Trimming removed 4 bases from V and 4 bases from J, with 11 bases in between. CDR3 size: 14 residues. CDR1 is SEHNR, CDR2 FQNEAQ, per germline (reference sequence). The CDR3 DNA is TGTGCCAGCAGCTCGATGACGGGTAATCAGCCCCAGCATTTT. The encoded protein is CASSSMTGNQPQHF.

J is TRBJ2-1 and V is TRBV6-5; 7 bases match TRBD1. CDR3 length: 15 amino acids. The germline gives CDR1 MNHEY, CDR2 SVGAGI. Trimming cost V 7 bases and J 6 bases; bases outside gene matches: 12. CDR3 sequence (DNA): TGTGCCAGCAACCCCTGGGGGCAGGGGGTCAATGAGCAGTTCTTC. It encodes CASNPWGQGVNEQFF.

The chain carries TRBV4-1 and TRBJ2-2; D not resolved. Germline V gene data show CDR1 as MGHRA and CDR2 as YSYEKL. This CDR3 has 17 residues. With 0 bases removed from V and 0 bases from J, the gap between germline ends came to 11 bases. CDR3 DNA sequence: TGCGCCAGCAGCCAAGATTCCCGGGTAGCGAACACCGGGGAGCTGTTTTTT. Protein: CASSQDSRVANTGELFF.

V usage is TRBV10-1 and J usage is TRBJ2-3; TRBD2 is a possible D gene (6 bases). With 1 base removed from V and 1 base from J, the gap between germline ends came to 9 bases. CDR1 is WNHNN and CDR2 is SYGVQD in the germline V gene (reference sequence). The CDR3 length is 15 residues. The CDR3 DNA sequence: TGCGCCAGCAGTGAGTTAGGCGGGGGCACAGATACGCAGTATTTT. Translation gives CASSELGGGTDTQYF.

The rearrangement uses TRBV9 and TRBJ2-2; a possible D gene is TRBD2 (5 bases). The CDR3 has 13 residues. V was shortened by 0 bases and J by 9 bases, with 9 bases between the two germline ends. Germline assignment: CDR1 SGDLS and CDR2 YYNGEE. The CDR3: CASSVVGSRELFF. Written as DNA, the CDR3 is TGTGCCAGCAGCGTAGTGGGGAGCAGGGAGCTGTTTTTT.

V usage is TRBV24-1 and J usage is TRBJ2-5; 12 bases line up with TRBD2. Trimming cost V 4 bases and J 4 bases; bases outside gene matches: 12. The CDR3 is 18 amino acids. Germline CDR1 reads KGHDR; CDR2 reads SFDVKD. CDR3 nucleotide sequence: TGTGCCACCAGTGACCCGTCGACTAGCGGGAGTTTTGGAGAGACCCAGTACTTC. Translation: CATSDPSTSGSFGETQYF.

This clone has only a few counts. The chain uses TRBV3-1 (or the pseudogene TRBV3-2) and TRBJ1-6; no firm D call. Germline CDR1 LGHDT, CDR2 YNNKEL (reference sequence). Between the trimmed V and J ends, which lost 4 bases and 4 bases, there was a span of 5 bases. This CDR3 has 13 residues. CDR3 coding DNA: TGTGCCAGCAGCCCCGGTTATAATTCACCCCTCCACTTT. The encoded protein is CASSPGYNSPLHF.

This chain links TRBV9 with TRBJ1-4; no reliable D call. Trimming left V 0 bases short and J 8 bases short, with 14 bases between. CDR3 length equals 15 residues. Germline CDR1 and CDR2: SGDLS and YYNGEE. The CDR3 DNA reads TGTGCCAGCAGCGTAGAGGGAGGGATCGGGGAAAAACTGTTTTTT. Amino acid sequence: CASSVEGGIGEKLFF.

This chain uses TRBV5-1 with TRBJ2-7, with D perhaps given as TRBD1 or TRBD2 (5 bases each). V dropped 2 bases and J dropped 5 bases, with 14 bases sitting between them. CDR1 and CDR2 from the germline V gene are SGHRS and YFSETQ. This CDR3 contains 14 residues. CDR3 DNA: TGCGCCAGCAGCTTTGGGACGGGCAGGGACGAGCAGTACTTC. Protein product: CASSFGTGRDEQYF.

The rearrangement uses TRBV9 and TRBJ1-4; D is ambiguous. The CDR3 sequence is 15 residues long. Germline assignment: CDR1 SGDLS and CDR2 YYNGEE. The V end was cut by 4 bases, the J end by 0 bases, with 10 bases between. The CDR3 loop is CASSPWGATNEKLFF. In nucleotides, the CDR3 is TGTGCCAGCAGCCCCTGGGGTGCAACTAATGAAAAACTGTTTTTT.

V gene TRBV24-1 combines with J gene TRBJ2-1, with TRBD1 matching over 8 bases. Trimming at V came to 2 bases and at J to 14 bases, leaving 7 bases not matched to a gene. The germline CDR1 and CDR2 sequences are KGHDR and SFDVKD. This CDR3 spans 13 amino acids. CDR3 protein: CATSDSTGTGEFF. The CDR3 DNA reads as TGTGCCACCAGTGATTCCACCGGGACAGGCGAGTTCTTC.

In regard to this clone: The sample contains more than one DNA sequence encoding this CDR3. The chain carries TRBV5-1 and TRBJ2-7; D is unclear. V dropped 0 bases and J dropped 4 bases, with 11 bases sitting between them. CDR1 and CDR2 from the germline V gene are SGHRS and YFSETQ. The CDR3 totals 14 residues. CDR3 in amino acids: CASSLVARSYEQYF. In DNA, the CDR3 is TGCGCCAGCAGCTTGGTGGCTAGATCATACGAGCAGTACTTC.

A note on this clone: No conserved phenylalanine or tryptophan is present at the end of the CDR3, so a read error is the likely explanation. The V call is TRBV7-9, the J call TRBJ1-2, with D possibly matching TRBD1 (5 bases). Germline V gene sequence: CDR1 SEHNR, CDR2 FQNEAQ (reference sequence). The CDR3 length is 15 residues. V dropped 5 bases and J dropped 0 bases, with 13 bases sitting between them. The CDR3 is CASSVPGQANYGYTL. The CDR3 DNA reads TGTGCCAGCAGCGTTCCAGGGCAAGCTAACTATGGCTACACCCTC.

The V call is TRBV19, the J call TRBJ1-5; 7 bases match TRBD1. This CDR3 is 15 amino acids long. CDR1 is LNHDA and CDR2 is SQIVND in the germline V gene (reference sequence). Trimming took 3 bases from V and 4 from J; bases not matched to a gene: 6. CDR3 sequence (DNA): TGTGCCAGTAGTATCAACCGGGACAGAAATCAGCCCCAGCATTTT. Translating gives CASSINRDRNQPQHF.

The chain employs TRBV28 and TRBJ2-2; a weak D match, TRBD2 (6 bases). From germline, CDR1 is MDHEN and CDR2 SYDVKM. The V end lost 3 bases, the J end lost 6 bases, and 14 bases lay between the germline ends. The length of the CDR3 is 15 residues. CDR3 sequence (DNA): TGTGCCAGCAGTTTGCCAGGGAGGAGCGCCGGGGAGCTGTTTTTT. Protein product: CASSLPGRSAGELFF. The full variable domain, with the rest looked up from reference TRBV28 and TRBJ2-2, is DVKVTQSSRYLVKRTGEKVFLECVQDMDHENMFWYRQDPGLGLRLIYFSYDVKMKEKGDIPEGYSVSREKKERFSLILESASTNQTSMYLCASSLPGRSAGELFFGEGSRLTVL.

The J gene is TRBJ1-2, the V gene TRBV5-1, with D unclear. The V end lost 4 bases, the J end lost 6 bases, and 16 bases lay between the germline ends. CDR3 length: 14 residues. Germline CDR1 is SGHRS and CDR2 is YFSETQ. The CDR3 region has the DNA TGCGCCAGCAGCCCGTTGGCCGGGGATGATGGCTACACCTTC. Its translation is CASSPLAGDDGYTF. The full variable domain, rest sourced from reference TRBV5-1 and TRBJ1-2, is KAGVTQTPRYLIKTRGQQVTLSCSPISGHRSVSWYQQTPGQGLQFLFEYFSETQRNKGNFPGRFSGRQFSNSRSEMNVSTLELGDSALYLCASSPLAGDDGYTFGSGTRLTVV.

The chain recombines TRBV3-1 (or the pseudogene TRBV3-2) with TRBJ2-1, with 9 bases fitting TRBD2. The CDR3 covers 15 residues. V was clipped by 4 bases and J by 9 bases; unmatched bases: 10. Germline V gene sequence: CDR1 LGHDT, CDR2 YNNKEL (reference sequence). The CDR3 nucleotides read TGTGCCAGCAGCCCCCATAGCGGGAGTAAGGGTGAGCAGTTCTTC. Protein sequence: CASSPHSGSKGEQFF.

The gene calls are TRBV7-8 and TRBJ2-2; no clear D gene. V was shortened by 5 bases and J by 0 bases, with 10 bases between the two germline ends. The CDR3 consists of 15 residues. Germline CDR1 SGHVS, CDR2 FQNEAQ. CDR3 nucleotide sequence: TGTGCCAGCAGCGTGGTGGCCTCGAACACCGGGGAGCTGTTTTTT. This encodes CASSVVASNTGELFF. Full variable domain (missing parts from reference TRBV7-8 and TRBJ2-2): GAGVSQSPRYKVAKRGQDVALRCDPISGHVSLFWYQQALGQGPEFLTYFQNEAQLDKSGLPSDRFFAERPEGSVSTLKIQRTQQEDSAVYLCASSVVASNTGELFFGEGSRLTVL.

This clone was detected once. The chain has TRBV7-2 and TRBJ2-7; 7 bases align to TRBD2. This CDR3 has 14 residues. V dropped 0 bases and J dropped 5; count of bases not matched to a gene: 4. Germline V gene lookup returns CDR1 SGHTA and CDR2 FQGNSA. CDR3 amino acids: CASSLAGRGNEQYF. The CDR3 nucleotides read TGTGCCAGCAGCTTAGCAGGGAGGGGCAACGAGCAGTACTTC.

The rearrangement joins TRBV19 to TRBJ2-1; D gene unclear. The CDR3 sequence is 11 residues long. Trimming removed 2 bases from V and 7 bases from J, with 3 bases in between. Germline CDR1 LNHDA, CDR2 SQIVND (reference sequence). CDR3 bases: TGTGCCAGTAGTATAATGAATGAGCAGTTCTTC. Its translation: CASSIMNEQFF.

The chain couples TRBV7-8 to TRBJ2-1; D gene ambiguous. Looked up from germline, CDR1 is SGHVS and CDR2 is FQNEAQ. This CDR3 is 14 amino acids long. The V and J ends lost 1 base and 6 bases respectively, with 10 bases between them. CDR3 protein: CASSLGDFGNEQFF. CDR3 DNA: TGTGCCAGCAGCTTAGGAGATTTCGGCAATGAGCAGTTCTTC.

The V call is TRBV18, the J call TRBJ1-1; 10 positions agree with TRBD1. Germline CDR1 reads KGHSH; CDR2 reads LQKENI. The CDR3 consists of 15 residues. The V segment lost 3 bases and the J segment 2 bases; nucleotides outside the gene matches: 3. The CDR3 DNA sequence: TGTGCCAGCTCACCCCGGACAGGGGGAAACACTGAAGCTTTCTTT. It encodes CASSPRTGGNTEAFF.

This CDR3 reads CASSTSTGGTDTQYF. CDR3 DNA sequence: TGTGCCAGCAGCACCTCGACAGGGGGCACAGATACGCAGTATTTT. The chain employs TRBV11-2 and TRBJ2-3; 8 nucleotides agree with TRBD1. Per the germline V gene, CDR1 is SGHAT and CDR2 is FQNNGV. The CDR3 length is 15 residues. The V gene end was trimmed by 5 bases and the J gene end by 1 base; junction bases not matched to a gene: 5.

The chain combines TRBV7-2 with TRBJ1-2; 7 nucleotides align to TRBD1. V lost 5 bases to trimming and J lost 8 bases; unmatched junction nucleotides: 11. This CDR3 is built from 14 residues. Germline loops: CDR1 SGHTA, CDR2 FQGNSA. The CDR3 sequence is CASSLYRGTGGYTF. CDR3 nucleotide sequence: TGTGCCAGCAGCCTATACAGGGGTACGGGAGGCTACACCTTC. The whole variable domain, filled in from reference TRBV7-2 and TRBJ1-2, reads GAGVSQSPSNKVTEKGKDVELRCDPISGHTALYWYRQSLGQGLEFLIYFQGNSAPDKSGLPSDRFSAERTGGSVSTLTIQRTQQEDSAVYLCASSLYRGTGGYTFGSGTRLTVV.

This clone was detected only a few times. The CDR3 sequence: CSAAGTGQVGDGYTF. In DNA, the CDR3 is TGCAGCGCCGCGGGGACAGGGCAAGTGGGTGATGGCTACACCTTC. This chain uses TRBV29-1 with TRBJ1-2, with 9 bases that match TRBD1. Trimming at V came to 7 bases and at J to 6 bases, leaving 15 bases not matched to a gene. The CDR3 spans 15 residues. Germline CDR1 reads SQVTM; CDR2 reads ANQGSEA.

V usage is TRBV7-6 and J usage is TRBJ1-1; TRBD1 agrees at 7 bases. With V trimmed by 0 bases and J by 1 base, 5 bases remained unmatched. The CDR3 length is 16 residues. Germline V gene data show CDR1 as SGHVS and CDR2 as FNYEAQ. The CDR3 spells CASSLASGGTNTEAFF. DNA of the CDR3: TGTGCCAGCAGCTTAGCTTCAGGGGGAACGAACACTGAAGCTTTCTTT.

V and J are TRBV5-1 and TRBJ2-5; 7 positions match TRBD1. The CDR3 has 15 amino acids. V lost 4 bases to trimming and J lost 4 bases; unmatched junction nucleotides: 10. CDR1 SGHRS and CDR2 YFSETQ come from the germline V gene. CDR3 residues: CASSPTGYSGETQYF. In nucleotides, the CDR3 is TGCGCCAGCAGCCCGACAGGGTACTCGGGAGAGACCCAGTACTTC.